The following is a T cell receptor (beta chain) sequence with its context. No antigen is known for it. Profiling relied on immunoSEQ multiplex PCR, and the TCRdb table lists in-frame clones only, not all of them. The table has around 71,000 clones, around 95% seen once. This record belongs to a study of cytomegalovirus exposure and HLA in healthy donors. Overall study results and limits: The tendency of first-cohort TCR clusters to co-occur in the 120 or so validation repertoires emerged from a later analysis. Most sequenced TCRs were rare (though some public TCRs occurred in many donors).

A roughly 120-subject validation cohort, separate from the approximately 690-subject first cohort, supplied the donors. Germline values: CDR1 SGHNT, CDR2 YYREEE (reference sequence). The V and J ends lost 0 bases and 8 bases respectively, with 6 bases between them. CDR3 size: 13 residues. V and J are TRBV5-4 and TRBJ1-6; D remains ambiguous. The sequence derives from a man aged 18 to 29 in good health and CMV-seropositive. Sequenced material: PBMCs. CDR3 loop: CASSLAEYSPLHF. The DNA of the CDR3 is TGTGCCAGCAGCTTGGCGGAGTATTCACCCCTCCACTTT.